The rows below give T cell receptor beta chains drawn from one sample of a study of OX40 agonist ivuxolimab in advanced cancers. Method: immunoSEQ multiplex PCR; TCRdb's copy keeps in-frame clones and lacks some. The sample comprises 65,000 to 95,000 clones, 80% to 85% of which are singletons, and less than 2.5% rests with the top ten. The sequences come from CD4+ or CD8+ T cells sorted from blood, collected in a trial of the OX40 agonist ivuxolimab. The source of these receptors is an adult with an advanced solid tumor such as melanoma, head and neck, liver or kidney cancer. The CDR3 runs from the conserved cysteine through the conserved F or W. Fields, in order: V gene, D gene, clone size, J gene, CDR3 protein, CDR3 DNA. A D gene is named only where the DNA matches it firmly. The size of a clone is reported for some rows only, either as once, few or many, or as a class for expanded clones.

v_call: TRBV19
d_call: NA
clone_size: once
j_call: TRBJ1-4
cdr3_aa: CASSISGVEKLFF
cdr3_nt: TGTGCCAGTAGTATTAGTGGGGTTGAAAAACTGTTTTTT

v_call: TRBV18
d_call: NA
clone_size: NA
j_call: TRBJ2-5
cdr3_aa: CASSPVGSETQYF
cdr3_nt: TGTGCCAGCTCACCCGTAGGGTCGGAGACCCAGTACTTC

v_call: TRBV7-2
d_call: NA
clone_size: once
j_call: TRBJ1-1
cdr3_aa: CASSPTGMSTEAFF
cdr3_nt: TGTGCCAGCAGCCCGACAGGAATGAGCACTGAAGCTTTCTTT

v_call: TRBV11-2
d_call: NA
clone_size: NA
j_call: TRBJ1-1
cdr3_aa: CASSTFAGNTEAFF
cdr3_nt: TGTGCCAGCAGCACCTTTGCGGGTAACACTGAAGCTTTCTTT

v_call: TRBV6-6
d_call: NA
clone_size: NA
j_call: TRBJ2-3
cdr3_aa: CASSYSLDTQYF
cdr3_nt: TGTGCCAGCAGTTACTCTTTAGATACGCAGTATTTT

v_call: TRBV28
d_call: NA
clone_size: few
j_call: TRBJ2-7
cdr3_aa: CASTLDISSYEQYF
cdr3_nt: TGTGCCAGCACCCTGGACATTAGCTCCTACGAGCAGTACTTC

v_call: TRBV28
d_call: NA
clone_size: NA
j_call: TRBJ2-3
cdr3_aa: CASSLAPWGSPPTDTQYF
cdr3_nt: TGTGCCAGCAGTTTGGCTCCCTGGGGCAGTCCTCCCACAGATACGCAGTATTTT

v_call: TRBV19
d_call: NA
clone_size: NA
j_call: TRBJ2-2
cdr3_aa: CASSADKTAGELFF
cdr3_nt: TGTGCCAGTAGTGCAGACAAGACTGCCGGGGAGCTGTTTTTT

v_call: TRBV4-3
d_call: TRBD2
clone_size: NA
j_call: TRBJ2-1
cdr3_aa: CASSHITGGEADEQFF
cdr3_nt: TGCGCCAGCAGCCACATCACGGGGGGGGAAGCTGATGAGCAGTTCTTC

v_call: TRBV28
d_call: NA
clone_size: NA
j_call: TRBJ2-5
cdr3_aa: CASGRGGQGGQYF
cdr3_nt: TGTGCCAGCGGCCGGGGAGGGCAGGGGGGCCAGTACTTC

v_call: TRBV28
d_call: TRBD1
clone_size: NA
j_call: TRBJ1-4
cdr3_aa: CASRPRGVGKLFF
cdr3_nt: TGTGCCAGCAGGCCCAGGGGGGTCGGAAAACTGTTTTTT

v_call: TRBV6-6
d_call: NA
clone_size: NA
j_call: TRBJ2-7
cdr3_aa: CASSYGQGSSYEQYF
cdr3_nt: TGTGCCAGCAGTTACGGCCAGGGAAGCTCCTACGAGCAGTACTTC

v_call: TRBV29-1
d_call: NA
clone_size: NA
j_call: TRBJ2-3
cdr3_aa: CSVQYRAEGPLDTQYF
cdr3_nt: TGCAGCGTTCAATACAGGGCTGAGGGGCCCTTAGATACGCAGTATTTT

v_call: TRBV11-2
d_call: NA
clone_size: NA
j_call: TRBJ2-7
cdr3_aa: CASSSTGSYEQYF
cdr3_nt: TGTGCCAGCAGCTCGACAGGATCCTACGAGCAGTACTTC

v_call: TRBV7-2
d_call: NA
clone_size: NA
j_call: TRBJ1-4
cdr3_aa: CASSLDMREKLFF
cdr3_nt: TGTGCCAGCAGCTTAGACATGCGTGAAAAACTGTTTTTT